This T cell receptor beta chain was sequenced in a study of cytomegalovirus exposure and HLA in healthy donors. General study results and limits: It was confirmed in vitro that three of the CMV-associated chains were specific for CMV antigens. The study flagged around 150 TCR beta chains as cytomegalovirus-associated. Subsequent analysis revealed that first-cohort TCR clusters tended to co-occur in the 110 or so validation repertoires.

The CDR3 contains 17 residues. CDR1 and CDR2 (germline): MNHEY, SMNVEV (reference sequence). Trimming removed 4 bases from V and 0 bases from J; junction bases left unmatched: 7. Clones were sequenced by immunoSEQ multiplex PCR, and TCRdb holds only the in-frame ones, with some missing. The table lists about 54,000 clones, approximately 89% of them singletons, with 7.5% to 10% in the top ten. In regard to this clone: Its antigen remains unidentified.

The donors were part of the validation cohort, which consisted of some 120 subjects and was separate from the first cohort of 670 or so subjects. Sequencing was carried out using PBMCs. The receptor's source is a woman under 30 in good health and CMV-seropositive. The gene calls are TRBV27 and TRBJ2-3; TRBD2 aligns across 10 bases. The CDR3 reads CASSSLAGALSTDTQYF. CDR3 DNA sequence: TGTGCCAGCAGTTCCCTAGCGGGGGCCCTTAGCACAGATACGCAGTATTTT.